This T cell receptor (beta chain) was captured in a study of beta chain features in type 1 diabetes. Whole-study findings and limits: Shorter TCRB CDR3s, moderately but significantly so, marked every one of the four CD4+ subsets in Type 1 diabetes patients. Sampled from patients, naive, central memory and Treg TCRB repertoires appeared more similar than those sampled from healthy donors.

cDNA synthesis used the whole RNA isolate, giving expressed TCRB sequences. Mean read depth for naive, central memory and regulatory T cell samples was a few million reads. Some clones are missing from TCRdb's copy, which holds only in-frame ones; the method was immunoSEQ multiplex PCR. Altogether more than 550,000 clones are present, over 12% being singletons, with the ten largest covering 0.035% to 0.04%. This clone turned up a few times. Its antigen is as yet unknown. Sorting with CD45RO/CCR7/CD25/CD127/CD95/CD27 yielded naive, central memory, regulatory and stem-like memory CD4+ cells. Purity exceeded 98% in all sorted populations. Germline CDR1 reads GTSNPN; CDR2 reads SVGIG (reference sequence). This CDR3 region has 11 residues. V dropped 6 bases and J dropped 4 bases, with 9 bases sitting between them.

The V gene is TRBV30, the J gene TRBJ1-2; D is undetermined. The source material was naive CD4+ T cells from blood. This receptor was identified in a man younger than 30 with type 1 diabetes. Here the CDR3 DNA reads TGTGCCTGCTCCGGGCCCTATGGCTACACCTTC. This gives the protein CACSGPYGYTF.